This T cell receptor (beta chain) was captured by sequencing in a study of PD-1 blockade in classical Hodgkin lymphoma. Findings of the study overall: Possible causes of repertoire differences, disease activity or prior therapy, remain undefined. Diversity in CD4+ TCRs, unlike that measured in CD8+ TCRs, had risen significantly by C4D1.

Here immunoSEQ multiplex PCR was the method, and the copy in TCRdb shows in-frame clones only, minus some. There are about 29,000 clones in the sample; approximately 83% occur only once, and about 2.3% lies in the top ten. Every patient was affected by relapse after autologous stem cell transplantation, while exposure to brentuximab vedotin was not uniform. Magnetic negative selection purified CD4+ T cells from thawed PBMCs. V was trimmed by 5 bases and J by 2 bases, leaving 16 bases between them. This CDR3 is built from 15 residues. Germline assignment: CDR1 SGHRS and CDR2 YFSETQ. This clone was counted only a few times. The antigen is unknown.

This material consisted of CD4+ T cells from blood, taken at baseline. This sequence joins TRBV5-1 and TRBJ1-2, with D hard to call. This TCR was sampled from a human donor with classical Hodgkin lymphoma. The CDR3 protein is CASRVLPGSNYGYTF. The CDR3 nucleotides read TGCGCCAGCAGGGTATTACCGGGATCGAACTATGGCTACACCTTC.